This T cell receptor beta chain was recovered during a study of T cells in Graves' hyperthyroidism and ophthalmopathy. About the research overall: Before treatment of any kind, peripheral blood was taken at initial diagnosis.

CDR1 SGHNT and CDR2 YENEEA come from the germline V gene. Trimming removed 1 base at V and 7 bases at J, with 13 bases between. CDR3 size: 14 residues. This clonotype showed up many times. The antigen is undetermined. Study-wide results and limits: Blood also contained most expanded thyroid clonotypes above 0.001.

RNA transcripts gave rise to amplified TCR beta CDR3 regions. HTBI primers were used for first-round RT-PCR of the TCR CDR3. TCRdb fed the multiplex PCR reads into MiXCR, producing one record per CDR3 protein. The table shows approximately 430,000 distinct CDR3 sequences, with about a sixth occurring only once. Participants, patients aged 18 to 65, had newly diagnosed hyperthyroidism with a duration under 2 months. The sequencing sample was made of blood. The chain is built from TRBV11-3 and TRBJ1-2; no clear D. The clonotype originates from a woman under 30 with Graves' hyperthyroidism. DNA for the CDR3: TGTGCCAGCAGCTTAGCGTCCTCACCCGGTGGCTACACCTTC. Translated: CASSLASSPGGYTF.